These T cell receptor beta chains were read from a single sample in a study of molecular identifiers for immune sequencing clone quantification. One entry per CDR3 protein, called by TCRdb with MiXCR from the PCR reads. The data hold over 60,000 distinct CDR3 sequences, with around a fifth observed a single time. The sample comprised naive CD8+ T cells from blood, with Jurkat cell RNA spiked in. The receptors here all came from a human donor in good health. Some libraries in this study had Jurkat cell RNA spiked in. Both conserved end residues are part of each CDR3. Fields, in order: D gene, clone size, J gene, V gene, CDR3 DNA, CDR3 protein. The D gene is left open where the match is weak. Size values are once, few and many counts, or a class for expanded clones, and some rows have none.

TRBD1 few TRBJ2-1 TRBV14 TGTGCCAGCAGCCAGCCTCGACAGGGGCTTGAGCAGTTCTTC CASSQPRQGLEQFF
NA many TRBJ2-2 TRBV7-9 TGTGCCAGCAGCTTACCGAGGGATCCCACCGGGGAGCTGTTTTTT CASSLPRDPTGELFF
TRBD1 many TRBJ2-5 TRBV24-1 TGTGCCACCAGTGATAAGGGGGACAGCAGAGAGACCCAGTACTTC CATSDKGDSRETQYF
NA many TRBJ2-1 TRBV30 TGTGCCTGGAGTTACATCAATGAGCAGTTCTTC CAWSYINEQFF
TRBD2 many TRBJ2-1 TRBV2 TGTGCCAGAACTAGCGGGAGCCCCCACAATGAGCAGTTCTTC CARTSGSPHNEQFF
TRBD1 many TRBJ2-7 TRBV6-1 TGTGCCGTGATAGGCCCGGGGACAGTCTCCTACGAGCAGTACTTC CAVIGPGTVSYEQYF
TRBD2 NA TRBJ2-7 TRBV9 TGTGCCAGCAGCGCTACTAGCGGGAGTGTTTACGAGCAGTACTTC CASSATSGSVYEQYF
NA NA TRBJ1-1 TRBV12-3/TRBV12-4 TGTGCCAGCTGGATGAACCGAGCTTTCTTT CASWMNRAFF
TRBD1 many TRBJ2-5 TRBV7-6 TGTGCCAGCAGTCCAGACAGGGTCAGCCGGGAGACCCAGTACTTC CASSPDRVSRETQYF
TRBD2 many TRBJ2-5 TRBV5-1 TGCGCCAGCAGCTTTAGCGGGATTTACCAAGAGACCCAGTACTTC CASSFSGIYQETQYF
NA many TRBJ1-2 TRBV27 TGTGCCAGCAGTTTAGGGGTTGGCGGTGGCTACACCTTC CASSLGVGGGYTF
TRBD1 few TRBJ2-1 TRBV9 TGTGCCAGCAGCGTAGGACAGGGCAATGAGCAGTTCTTC CASSVGQGNEQFF
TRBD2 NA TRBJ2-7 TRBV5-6 TGTGCCAGCAGCTTTCCTAGCGGAGGTTTCTACGAGCAGTACTTC CASSFPSGGFYEQYF
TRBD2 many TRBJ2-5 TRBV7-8 TGTGCCAGCAGCTCGATAGGCCCGGGGGGGGGAGAGACCCAGTACTTC CASSSIGPGGGETQYF
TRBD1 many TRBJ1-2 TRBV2 TGTGCCAGCAGTACGGGACAGACCCTTTTTGGCTACACCTTC CASSTGQTLFGYTF
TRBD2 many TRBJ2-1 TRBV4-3 TGCGCCAGCAGCCAAGATCTGGGCGGGGGATACAATGAGCAGTTCTTC CASSQDLGGGYNEQFF
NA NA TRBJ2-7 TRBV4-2 TGTGCCAGCAGCCAGACCTTGGGGGGGGGCCGCGCCGAGCAGTACTTC CASSQTLGGGRAEQYF
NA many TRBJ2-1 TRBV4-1 TGCGCCAGCAGCCTGCCGATTTCCTACAATGAGCAGTTCTTC CASSLPISYNEQFF
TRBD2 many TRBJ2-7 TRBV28 TGTGCCAGCAGTTCCCCCTCCCCCGGACTAGCGGGAGGGACCCGACGCTACGAGCAGTACTTC CASSSPSPGLAGGTRRYEQYF
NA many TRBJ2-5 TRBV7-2 TGTGCCAGCAGCCCAGACGCGAACCAAAAAGAGACCCAGTACTTC CASSPDANQKETQYF
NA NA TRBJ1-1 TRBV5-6 TGTGCCAGCAGCATAAGGGGAGGAGTAATGGACACTGAAGCTTTCTTT CASSIRGGVMDTEAFF